The 27 T cell receptor beta chains in this list originate from one sample, sequenced in a study of brain T cells in children with intractable seizures (dated by TCRdb to 2020 to 2022). The library came from the immunoSEQ multiplex PCR assay. As stored in TCRdb, this immuneACCESS dataset retains in-frame rearrangements with V and J assigned. A fraction of the clones does not appear; measured against another copy, unresolved V genes explain less than half of the discrepancy, and the remainder lacks a known reason. The table for this sample lists roughly 8,300 clones; over 65% of them were counted only once. About 9% of the sample comes from the top ten. This specimen's time point label, interpreted: resected brain tissue, or blood drawn just prior to surgery. The surgery cases showing the highest brain T cell transcript signatures were chosen for TCR beta chain sequencing of brain tissue and, when available, of blood.

Sequencing used resected brain tissue, obtained at surgery. These receptors came from a boy in the first two years of life with tuberous sclerosis and intractable seizures.

The rearrangement links TRBV19 to TRBJ1-2; D ambiguous. Germline CDR1 is LNHDA and CDR2 is SQIVND (reference sequence). V was shortened by 5 bases and J by 4 bases, with 11 bases between the two germline ends. CDR3 length equals 13 residues. The CDR3 reads CASSLGHVYGYTF. Written as DNA, the CDR3 is TGTGCCAGTAGTCTTGGGCACGTCTATGGCTACACCTTC.

J is TRBJ2-7 and V is TRBV7-9; the match to TRBD1 covers 8 bases. Germline V lookup: CDR1 SEHNR, CDR2 FQNEAQ (reference sequence). This CDR3 spans 13 amino acids. The V and J ends lost 5 bases and 3 bases, in that order; junction bases with no gene match: 3. Here the CDR3 DNA reads TGTGCCAGCAGCCGCACAGGGGGCTACGAGCAGTACTTC. Protein product: CASSRTGGYEQYF.

J is TRBJ2-7 and V is TRBV27; D remains unclear. The ends were cut back, 6 bases at V and 0 bases at J, with 15 bases in the middle. Germline assignment: CDR1 MNHEY and CDR2 SMNVEV (reference sequence). The CDR3 length is 15 residues. CDR3 DNA sequence: TGTGCCAGCAGGTCCTTAAGGGATCCCTCCTACGAGCAGTACTTC. It codes for CASRSLRDPSYEQYF.

The rearrangement uses TRBV4-2 and TRBJ2-5, with 12 bases aligning to TRBD2. The germline V gene encodes CDR1 LGHNA and CDR2 YNFKEQ. Germline trimming cut 2 bases from V and 4 bases from J; bases unmatched to any gene: 14. This CDR3 spans 19 amino acids. As DNA, the CDR3 is TGTGCCAGCAGCCAAATGTTAACAGGACTAGCGGGATCAGGAGAGACCCAGTACTTC. It encodes CASSQMLTGLAGSGETQYF.

The chain uses TRBV6-4 and TRBJ1-1, with D uncertain. There are 13 residues in the CDR3. V lost 4 bases, J lost 1 base, and 7 bases lay in between. Germline V lookup: CDR1 MRHNA, CDR2 SNTAGT. For the CDR3, the DNA is TGTGCCAGCAGTGCCGATCGGAACACTGAAGCTTTCTTT. This gives the protein CASSADRNTEAFF.

The V gene is TRBV5-6, the J gene TRBJ2-3; 10 positions agree with TRBD2. V was clipped by 2 bases and J by 3 bases; unmatched bases: 3. The CDR3 has 15 residues. From germline, CDR1 is SGHDT and CDR2 YYEEEE. This CDR3 is CASSLAGGRTDTQYF. CDR3 DNA: TGTGCCAGCAGCTTAGCGGGGGGGCGTACAGATACGCAGTATTTT. The variable domain in full, completed from reference TRBV5-6 and TRBJ2-3, reads DAGVTQSPTHLIKTRGQQVTLRCSPKSGHDTVSWYQQALGQGPQFIFQYYEEEERQRGNFPDRFSGHQFPNYSSELNVNALLLGDSALYLCASSLAGGRTDTQYFGPGTRLTVL.

The rearrangement uses TRBV19 and TRBJ2-3; 7 bases line up with TRBD2. V lost 0 bases, J lost 0 bases, and 6 bases stayed unmatched. The germline V gene has CDR1 LNHDA and CDR2 SQIVND (reference sequence). The CDR3 is made up of 17 amino acids. CDR3 amino acids: CASSIDRGTTSTDTQYF. CDR3 nucleotides: TGTGCCAGTAGTATAGATCGTGGGACTACTAGCACAGATACGCAGTATTTT.

The chain employs TRBV3-1 (or the pseudogene TRBV3-2) and TRBJ2-5, with TRBD2 matching 15 bases. J was trimmed by 9 bases and V by 0 bases; bases with no gene match: 2. CDR1 and CDR2 from the germline V gene are LGHDT and YNNKEL (reference sequence). The CDR3 contains 15 residues. The CDR3 loop reads CASSQDRTSGRAQYF. The CDR3 DNA follows: TGTGCCAGCAGCCAAGATAGGACTAGCGGGAGGGCCCAGTACTTC.

This clone is classed as medium-sized. V is TRBV6-6 and J is TRBJ1-2; D not resolved. The CDR3 consists of 11 residues. Germline V gene data show CDR1 as MNHNY and CDR2 as SVGAGI (reference sequence). V gave up 10 bases and J gave up 3 bases, with 9 bases separating them. CDR3 residues: CAIRSHYGYTF. The CDR3 nucleotides read TGTGCCATCCGAAGCCACTATGGCTACACCTTC.

V gene TRBV14 combines with J gene TRBJ1-2, with D perhaps TRBD1 (5 bases). Trimming removed 1 base from V and 4 bases from J, with 10 bases in between. Germline values: CDR1 SGHDN, CDR2 FVKESK. CDR3 length equals 14 residues. For the CDR3, the DNA is TGTGCCAGCAGCCAAGTGGACGGGGGCTATGGCTACACCTTC. Translated: CASSQVDGGYGYTF. The full variable domain, in which reference TRBV14 and TRBJ1-2 provide the parts outside the CDR3, is EAGVTQFPSHSVIEKGQTVTLRCDPISGHDNLYWYRRVMGKEIKFLLHFVKESKQDESGMPNNRFLAERTGGTYSTLKVQPAELEDSGVYFCASSQVDGGYGYTFGSGTRLTVV.

The chain recombines TRBV3-1 (or the pseudogene TRBV3-2) with TRBJ1-5, with D possibly TRBD1 on 5 matching bases. Germline lookup yields CDR1 LGHDT and CDR2 YNNKEL (reference sequence). Trimming left V 3 bases short and J 6 bases short, with 15 bases between. This CDR3 comprises 15 residues. CDR3 in DNA: TGTGCCAGCAGCCAGGGTAGGGGCGGTGGTCAGCCCCAGCATTTT. It translates to CASSQGRGGGQPQHF.

About this clone: The junction and the germline gene differ at one end; a read error may be behind it. V and J are TRBV6-5 and TRBJ2-2; D possibly matches TRBD1 or TRBD2 (6 bases each). The CDR3 is made up of 11 amino acids. Germline CDR1 and CDR2: MNHEY and SVGAGI. In DNA, the CDR3 is TGTGCCAGCAGTTATAAGGGGGGGCTGTTTTTT. This codes for CASSYKGGLFF.

This clone was seen only a few times. CDR3 nucleotides: TGTGCCAGCAATGGGTGGGACGAGCAGTACTTC. It yields the protein CASNGWDEQYF. The gene calls are TRBV6-1 and TRBJ2-7; D uncertain. The germline V and J ends were trimmed by 7 bases and 5 bases, with 9 bases remaining between them. This CDR3 spans 11 amino acids. In germline, CDR1 is MNHNS, CDR2 SASEGT.

The genes are TRBV18 and TRBJ1-1; the D is unclear. CDR1 is KGHSH and CDR2 is LQKENI in the germline V gene. The length of the CDR3 is 12 residues. Trimming took off 4 bases at V and 5 bases at J, with 8 bases between the two ends. The CDR3 sequence is CASSQTGTEAFF. The DNA of the CDR3 is TGTGCCAGCTCACAGACGGGAACTGAAGCTTTCTTT.

The chain combines TRBV7-3 with TRBJ2-2, with TRBD2 matching over 9 bases. The CDR3 loop spans 18 amino acids. V dropped 0 bases and J dropped 2; count of bases not matched to a gene: 7. Per germline, CDR1 SGHTA and CDR2 FQGTGA. The CDR3 is CASSLTGASGANTGELFF. CDR3 nucleotide sequence: TGTGCCAGCAGCTTAACTGGAGCTAGCGGGGCTAACACCGGGGAGCTGTTTTTT.

The chain combines TRBV6-2 or TRBV6-3 with TRBJ2-1, with D tentatively TRBD2 (6 bases). The CDR3 runs 15 residues. Germline values: CDR1 MNHEY, CDR2 SVGEGT. V dropped 6 bases and J dropped 2 bases, with 14 bases sitting between them. The CDR3 region is CASSHRDSTYNEQFF. CDR3 nucleotides: TGTGCCAGCAGCCACCGGGACTCCACCTACAATGAGCAGTTCTTC.

The J gene is TRBJ2-7, the V gene TRBV10-3; a possible D gene is TRBD1 (6 bases). Germline values: CDR1 ENHRY, CDR2 SYGVKD. The V end was cut by 10 bases, the J end by 1 base, with 17 bases between. CDR3 length: 14 amino acids. The CDR3 DNA follows: TGTGCCAACTTGAAACAGGGAATTTCCTACGAGCAGTACTTC. Protein product: CANLKQGISYEQYF.

The rearrangement links TRBV11-1 to TRBJ2-1; D not certain. The V end was cut by 0 bases, the J end by 3 bases, with 6 bases between. The CDR3 has 14 amino acids. Germline V lookup: CDR1 SGHAT, CDR2 FQDESV (reference sequence). In DNA, the CDR3 is TGTGCCAGCAGCTTAGCTAGCCGCTACAATGAGCAGTTCTTC. Residues: CASSLASRYNEQFF.

This clone was found once. The rearrangement links TRBV6-6 to TRBJ2-3; tentatively, D is TRBD1 or TRBD2 (5 bases each). Germline CDR1 reads MNHNY; CDR2 reads SVGAGI (reference sequence). V lost 5 bases and J lost 5, with 23 bases in between. This CDR3 spans 17 amino acids. The CDR3 nucleotides are TGTGCCAGCAGTCCCCGGGATGGGGGTTATTTGGGAGATACGCAGTATTTT. It is translated as CASSPRDGGYLGDTQYF.

This clone has just a few counts. V usage is TRBV6-5 and J usage is TRBJ2-1; D remains unclear. The germline CDR1 and CDR2 sequences are MNHEY and SVGAGI. This CDR3 is 12 amino acids long. V lost 10 bases, J lost 8 bases, and 15 bases lay in between. CDR3 sequence (DNA): TGTGCCATCTTGGCGGTGGGTTATGAGCAGTTCTTC. Translation: CAILAVGYEQFF.

The V gene is TRBV11-3, the J gene TRBJ2-7, with 9 bases fitting TRBD2. The CDR3 is made up of 14 amino acids. V lost 5 bases, J lost 1 base, and 3 bases stayed unmatched. Germline lookup yields CDR1 SGHNT and CDR2 YENEEA. The CDR3 loop is CASSALAGSYEQYF. The CDR3 region has the DNA TGTGCCAGCAGCGCGCTAGCGGGATCCTACGAGCAGTACTTC.

The rearrangement links TRBV6-5 to TRBJ1-2, with D possibly matching TRBD1 (5 bases). V was shortened by 9 bases and J by 3 bases, with 14 bases between the two germline ends. This CDR3 has 13 residues. Germline CDR1 is MNHEY and CDR2 is SVGAGI. CDR3 DNA: TGTGCCAGGCTGGGACTTCCCGACTATGGCTACACCTTC. Translation: CARLGLPDYGYTF.

This chain joins TRBV2 and TRBJ2-1; D not resolved. The CDR3 covers 11 residues. The germline CDR1 and CDR2 sequences are SNHLY and FYNNEI. The DNA of the CDR3 is TGTGCGAATCAAGTGGGTAATGAGCAGTTCTTC. This translates into CANQVGNEQFF.

The V call is TRBV9, the J call TRBJ1-1, with D uncertain. This CDR3 comprises 13 residues. The V end lost 4 bases, the J end lost 0 bases, and 7 bases lay between the germline ends. Per germline, CDR1 SGDLS and CDR2 YYNGEE. CDR3 loop: CASSSLMNTEAFF. In DNA form, the CDR3 reads TGTGCCAGCAGCTCCTTGATGAACACTGAAGCTTTCTTT.

On this clone: The same CDR3 can be traced to other DNA sequences in this sample. The chain links TRBV7-9 to TRBJ1-2, with D possibly matching TRBD1 (6 bases). Trimming took off 5 bases at V and 1 base at J, with 11 bases between the two ends. From germline, CDR1 is SEHNR and CDR2 FQNEAQ (reference sequence). This CDR3 region has 14 residues. CDR3 sequence: CASSPGRGNYGYTF. CDR3 DNA: TGTGCCAGCAGCCCAGGCAGGGGTAACTATGGCTACACCTTC.

The chain uses TRBV7-9 and TRBJ1-1; D unclear. Germline CDR1 SEHNR, CDR2 FQNEAQ (reference sequence). V was clipped by 3 bases and J by 3 bases, with 5 bases between them. This CDR3 spans 12 amino acids. The CDR3 nucleotides read TGTGCCAGCAGCTTGGGGTACACTGAAGCTTTCTTT. Its protein product is CASSLGYTEAFF.

The chain has TRBV30 and TRBJ1-2; D gene uncertain. The germline V gene encodes CDR1 GTSNPN and CDR2 SVGIG (reference sequence). Trimming left V 0 bases short and J 4 bases short, with 3 bases between. The CDR3 contains 11 residues. CDR3 sequence (DNA): TGTGCCTGGAGTGTGGGCTATGGCTACACCTTC. Protein: CAWSVGYGYTF.